A single sample is the source of the 10 T cell receptor beta chains below, sequenced in a study of cytomegalovirus exposure and HLA in healthy donors. The PCR was carried out with 60 Vbeta primers and 13 Jbeta primers. The assay was immunoSEQ multiplex PCR, and TCRdb's table has in-frame clones only and misses some. The table records a few hundred thousand clones, roughly four fifths of them present only once. The sample consisted of PBMCs. These TCRs come from a girl aged 2 to 9 in good health and CMV-seronegative.

J is TRBJ2-1 and V is TRBV7-8, with 8 bases matching TRBD2. The ends lost 1 base at V and 0 bases at J; junction bases unmatched: 5. The CDR3 extends over 17 amino acids. CDR1 is SGHVS, CDR2 FQNEAQ, per germline. The CDR3 coding sequence is TGTGCCAGCAGCTTAGTAGTAGCGGGGAGCTCCTACAATGAGCAGTTCTTC. Protein sequence: CASSLVVAGSSYNEQFF.

The rearrangement links TRBV7-9 to TRBJ2-3; D is ambiguous. V lost 5 bases, J lost 1 base, and 13 bases lay in between. There are 15 residues in the CDR3. Germline CDR1 reads SEHNR; CDR2 reads FQNEAQ (reference sequence). The CDR3 bases are TGTGCCAGCAGCCTAAACGTCGTGGGCACAGATACGCAGTATTTT. Amino acid sequence: CASSLNVVGTDTQYF.

V gene TRBV5-4 combines with J gene TRBJ2-3; 7 bases fit TRBD2. Germline CDR1 and CDR2: SGHNT and YYREEE (reference sequence). The CDR3 is made up of 16 amino acids. After removal of 4 bases from V and 2 bases from J, the junction contained 10 bases not matched to a gene. The CDR3 region has the DNA TGTGCCAGCAGCCAGGAGGCTAGCGGCTACACAGATACGCAGTATTTT. It encodes CASSQEASGYTDTQYF.

A single count supports this clone. The rearrangement joins TRBV11-2 to TRBJ2-7, with a tentative D call TRBD1 (6 bases). V was clipped by 6 bases and J by 9 bases, with 15 bases between them. The CDR3 consists of 12 residues. The germline V gene encodes CDR1 SGHAT and CDR2 FQNNGV. The CDR3 DNA sequence: TGTGCCAGCAGACAACAAGGGGGAAGGCAGTACTTC. Its translation is CASRQQGGRQYF.

This clone was found a few times. The chain joins TRBV6-1 to TRBJ2-3; D is possibly TRBD1 (5 bases). Germline CDR1 reads MNHNS; CDR2 reads SASEGT. V shed 2 bases and J shed 10 bases, with 13 bases lying between them. The CDR3 loop spans 13 amino acids. In nucleotides, the CDR3 is TGTGCCAGCAGTGAATCTTGGGGCAGGGCGCAGTATTTT. Translation gives CASSESWGRAQYF.

The chain recombines TRBV5-6 with TRBJ2-7, with TRBD2 matching 8 bases. Germline V gene sequence: CDR1 SGHDT, CDR2 YYEEEE. The CDR3 runs 16 residues. V lost 1 base, J lost 0 bases, and 6 bases stayed unmatched. The DNA for the CDR3 is TGTGCCAGCAGCTTGCCAGCGGGGGAATTCTCCTACGAGCAGTACTTC. Translation gives CASSLPAGEFSYEQYF.

The rearrangement uses TRBV7-8 and TRBJ2-7; no definite D call. V lost 1 base and J lost 2, with 9 bases in between. The germline CDR1 and CDR2 sequences are SGHVS and FQNEAQ. The CDR3 has 14 residues. The chain's CDR3 is CASSLGLEPYEQYF. Written as DNA, the CDR3 is TGTGCCAGCAGCTTAGGACTCGAGCCCTACGAGCAGTACTTC.

The chain joins TRBV5-1 to TRBJ2-5, with 11 positions matching TRBD2. The J call is in doubt because the DNA end fits TRBJ2-7 better. The CDR3 consists of 17 residues. Germline-derived CDR1 and CDR2 are SGHRS and YFSETQ. The CDR3 reads CASSHPQTSGIPYEQYF. The CDR3, as DNA: TGCGCCAGCAGCCACCCTCAGACTAGCGGGATACCCTACGAGCAGTACTTC.

CDR3 coding DNA: TGTGCCAGTAGTAGGGACAGGAAATATCAGCCCCAGCATTTT. This translates into CASSRDRKYQPQHF. The chain has TRBV19 and TRBJ1-5; 8 bases line up with TRBD1. The V and J ends lost 4 bases and 5 bases, in that order; junction bases with no gene match: 4. Germline V lookup: CDR1 LNHDA, CDR2 SQIVND (reference sequence). The CDR3 extends over 14 amino acids.

The V gene is TRBV6-5, the J gene TRBJ1-2; D ambiguous. Trimming cost V 2 bases and J 0 bases, with 7 bases left between them. This CDR3 comprises 14 residues. Germline CDR1 reads MNHEY; CDR2 reads SVGAGI. The CDR3 loop reads CASSYRVANYGYTF. The CDR3 DNA reads as TGTGCCAGCAGTTACCGAGTAGCTAACTATGGCTACACCTTC.